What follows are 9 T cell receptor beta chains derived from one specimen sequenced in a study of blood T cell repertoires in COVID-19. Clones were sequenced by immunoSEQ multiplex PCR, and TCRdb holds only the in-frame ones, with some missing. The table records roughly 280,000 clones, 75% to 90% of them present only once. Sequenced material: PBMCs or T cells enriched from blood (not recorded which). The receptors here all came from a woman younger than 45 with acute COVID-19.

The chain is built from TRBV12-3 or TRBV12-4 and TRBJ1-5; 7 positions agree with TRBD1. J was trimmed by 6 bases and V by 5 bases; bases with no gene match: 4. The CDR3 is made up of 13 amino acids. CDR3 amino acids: CASSPDRVQPQHF. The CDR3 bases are TGTGCCAGCAGTCCCGACAGGGTTCAGCCCCAGCATTTT.

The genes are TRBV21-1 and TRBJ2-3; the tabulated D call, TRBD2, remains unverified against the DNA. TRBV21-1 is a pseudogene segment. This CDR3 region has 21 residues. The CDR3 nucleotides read TGTGCCAGCAGCTTGTGGTTGCGGGCGGGACTAGCGGGAGAAGGCACAGATACGCAGTATTTT. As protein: CASSLWLRAGLAGEGTDTQYF.

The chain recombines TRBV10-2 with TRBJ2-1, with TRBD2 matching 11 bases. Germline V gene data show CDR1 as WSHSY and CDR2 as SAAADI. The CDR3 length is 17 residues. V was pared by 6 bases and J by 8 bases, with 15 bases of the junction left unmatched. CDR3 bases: TGCGCCAGCAGCGCCGCGGGGGTGACTAGCGGGATTCATGAGCAGTTCTTC. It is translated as CASSAAGVTSGIHEQFF.

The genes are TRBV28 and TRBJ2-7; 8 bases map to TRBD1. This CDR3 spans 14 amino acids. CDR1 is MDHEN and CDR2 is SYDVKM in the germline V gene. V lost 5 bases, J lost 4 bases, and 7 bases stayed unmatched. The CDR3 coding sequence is TGTGCCAGCAGTCAAGGACAGGGCTGGTACGAGCAGTACTTC. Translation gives CASSQGQGWYEQYF.

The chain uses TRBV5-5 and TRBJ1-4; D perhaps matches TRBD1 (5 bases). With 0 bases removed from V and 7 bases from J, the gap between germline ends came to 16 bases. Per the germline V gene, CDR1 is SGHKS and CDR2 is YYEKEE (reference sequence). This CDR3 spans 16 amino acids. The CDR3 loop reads CASSLEHGQGSEKLFF. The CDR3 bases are TGTGCCAGCAGCTTGGAACACGGCCAGGGTTCTGAAAAACTGTTTTTT.

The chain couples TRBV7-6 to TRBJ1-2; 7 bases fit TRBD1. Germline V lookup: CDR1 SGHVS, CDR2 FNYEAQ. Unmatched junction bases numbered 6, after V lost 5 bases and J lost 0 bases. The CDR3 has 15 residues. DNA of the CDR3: TGTGCCAGCAGCGCCGAGACAGGGTCTAACTATGGCTACACCTTC. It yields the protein CASSAETGSNYGYTF.

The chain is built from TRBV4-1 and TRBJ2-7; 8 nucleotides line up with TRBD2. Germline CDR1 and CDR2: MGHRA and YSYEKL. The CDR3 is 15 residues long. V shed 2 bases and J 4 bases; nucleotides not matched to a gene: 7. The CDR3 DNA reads TGCGCCAGCAGCCAATCGGGAGGGCGGGCTTACGAGCAGTACTTC. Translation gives CASSQSGGRAYEQYF.

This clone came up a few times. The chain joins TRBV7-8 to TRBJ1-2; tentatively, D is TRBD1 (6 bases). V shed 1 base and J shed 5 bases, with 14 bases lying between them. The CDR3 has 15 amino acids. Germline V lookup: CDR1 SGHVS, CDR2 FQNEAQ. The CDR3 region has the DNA TGTGCCAGCAGCTTAGGGTCACAGGGTGAATATGGCTACACCTTC. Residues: CASSLGSQGEYGYTF.

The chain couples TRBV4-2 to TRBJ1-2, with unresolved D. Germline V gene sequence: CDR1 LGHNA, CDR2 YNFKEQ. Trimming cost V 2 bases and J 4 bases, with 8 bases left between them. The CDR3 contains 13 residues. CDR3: CASSQQGAYGYTF. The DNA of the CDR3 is TGTGCCAGCAGCCAACAAGGAGCCTATGGCTACACCTTC.